These 17 T cell receptor beta chains were sequenced from one sample in a study of T cell repertoires in cytomegalovirus infection. TCRdb analysed the reads with MiXCR anew, one entry per CDR3 protein. The table lists around 430,000 distinct CDR3 sequences, about 39% of them singletons, with about 45% in the top ten. For these receptors, no antigen is known. The material sequenced was cultured PBMCs, taken from culture after CMV antigen stimulation. All receptors come from a human donor in good health (CMV status not recorded). Some clones in this sample may be carry-over from other donors' samples.

The chain combines TRBV4-2 with TRBJ1-1; 11 bases agree with TRBD1. The CDR3 has 14 residues. Germline values: CDR1 LGHNA, CDR2 YNFKEQ. Unmatched junction bases numbered 9, after V lost 5 bases and J lost 10 bases. The CDR3 spells CASSLGQGVGGAFF. Written as DNA, the CDR3 is TGTGCCAGCAGCTTGGGACAGGGGGTTGGGGGAGCTTTCTTT.

The chain uses TRBV12-5 and TRBJ1-1; tentative D call: TRBD1 (5 bases). With 1 base removed from V and 4 bases from J, the gap between germline ends came to 10 bases. This CDR3 region has 14 residues. Germline V lookup: CDR1 LGHNT, CDR2 FRNRAP. The CDR3 nucleotides are TGTGCTAGTGGTTTGGGAGGGGTCGTCACTGAAGCTTTCTTT. Amino acids: CASGLGGVVTEAFF.

This clonotype was recorded at least ten times. The chain is built from TRBV7-2 and TRBJ1-6; no clear D gene. This CDR3 is 15 amino acids long. Trimming took off 5 bases at V and 7 bases at J, with 15 bases between the two ends. Germline V gene lookup returns CDR1 SGHTA and CDR2 FQGNSA. The CDR3 bases are TGTGCCAGCAGCCCTAAGAGCATGTTAAATTCACCCCTCCACTTT. Its translation: CASSPKSMLNSPLHF.

In this sample, this clonotype turned up a few times. The chain links TRBV9 to TRBJ2-3; TRBD2 is a possible D gene (6 bases). Germline V gene sequence: CDR1 SGDLS, CDR2 YYNGEE. The CDR3 runs 14 residues. Deletions cut 1 base from V and 4 bases from J, with 10 bases between. The CDR3 DNA sequence: TGTGCCAGCAGCGTAACCGGGAGTTCAGATACGCAGTATTTT. Amino acids: CASSVTGSSDTQYF. Full variable domain (missing parts from reference TRBV9 and TRBJ2-3): DSGVTQTPKHLITATGQRVTLRCSPRSGDLSVYWYQQSLDQGLQFLIQYYNGEERAKGNILERFSAQQFPDLHSELNLSSLELGDSALYFCASSVTGSSDTQYFGPGTRLTVL.

The chain has TRBV10-3 and TRBJ2-3, with TRBD2 matching over 14 bases. CDR3 size: 16 residues. Unmatched junction bases numbered 6, after V lost 6 bases and J lost 4 bases. Germline V lookup: CDR1 ENHRY, CDR2 SYGVKD. CDR3 nucleotide sequence: TGTGCCATCAGCCTCCGGACTAGCGGGGGGCCAGATACGCAGTATTTT. This gives the protein CAISLRTSGGPDTQYF.

V is TRBV20-1 and J is TRBJ2-1; 11 nucleotides align to TRBD2. The trim removed 8 bases at V and 10 bases at J, leaving 10 bases unmatched. CDR3 size: 13 residues. The germline V gene has CDR1 DFQATT and CDR2 SNEGSKA (reference sequence). CDR3 DNA: TGCAGTCCTCTAGCGGGGGGTTTATACGAGCAGTTCTTC. Its translation is CSPLAGGLYEQFF.

This sequence joins TRBV4-1 and TRBJ1-2; possibly TRBD1 for D (5 bases). Germline V gene lookup returns CDR1 MGHRA and CDR2 YSYEKL. The CDR3 spans 14 residues. Trimming removed 1 base at V and 4 bases at J, with 10 bases between. The CDR3 reads CASSQGGGSYGYTF. The CDR3 DNA is TGCGCCAGCAGCCAAGGGGGGGGTTCCTATGGCTACACCTTC.

This clonotype was seen a few times. The CDR3, as DNA: TGTGCCAGCAGCCCAAGGAACAGGAACACTGAAGCTTTCTTT. This encodes CASSPRNRNTEAFF. The chain couples TRBV7-6 to TRBJ1-1; D is ambiguous. Looked up from germline, CDR1 is SGHVS and CDR2 is FNYEAQ. Deletions cut 5 bases from V and 1 base from J, with 11 bases between. This CDR3 contains 14 residues. The whole variable domain, remainder taken from reference TRBV7-6 and TRBJ1-1, is GAGVSQSPRYKVTKRGQDVALRCDPISGHVSLYWYRQALGQGPEFLTYFNYEAQQDKSGLPNDRFSAERPEGSISTLTIQRTEQRDSAMYRCASSPRNRNTEAFFGQGTRLTVV.

On this clonotype: The limits of the CDR3 on the DNA are not certain, so only TCRdb's listed CDR3 is given. This chain joins TRBV7-5 and TRBJ2-1; the table names TRBD2, a call not compared with the DNA. TRBV7-5 is reported as a pseudogene. The CDR3 has 19 amino acids, counting both end residues. The CDR3 spells CISVPEVRKRGTPYNEQFF.

CDR3 loop: CASIRDYTEAFF. CDR3 nucleotides: TGTGCCAGCATCCGGGATTACACTGAAGCTTTCTTT. The chain couples TRBV2 to TRBJ1-1; D remains ambiguous. The germline V gene encodes CDR1 SNHLY and CDR2 FYNNEI. The CDR3 length is 12 residues. Trimming stripped 7 bases from V and 3 bases from J, with 9 bases between.

This clonotype was found many times. The chain has TRBV7-2 and TRBJ2-2; D is possibly TRBD1 (7 bases). Germline V lookup: CDR1 SGHTA, CDR2 FQGNSA. CDR3 length equals 16 residues. Trimming left V 6 bases short and J 0 bases short, with 14 bases between. DNA of the CDR3: TGTGCCAGCAGGCCCAGGGGGGAAGCGAACACCGGGGAGCTGTTTTTT. It is translated as CASRPRGEANTGELFF.

This clonotype was recorded a few times. The chain employs TRBV7-2 and TRBJ1-2; D remains unclear. This CDR3 contains 12 residues. From germline, CDR1 is SGHTA and CDR2 FQGNSA. Trimming left V 5 bases short and J 7 bases short, with 11 bases between. CDR3 nucleotide sequence: TGTGCCAGCAGCCCCGAAGCACGTGGCTACACCTTC. Its protein product is CASSPEARGYTF.

V and J are TRBV4-2 and TRBJ2-1; 9 positions agree with TRBD2. CDR3 length equals 16 residues. Germline trimming cut 1 base from V and 6 bases from J; bases unmatched to any gene: 7. CDR1 and CDR2 (germline): LGHNA, YNFKEQ. DNA of the CDR3: TGTGCCAGCAGCCAAGTCGGTGTTAGCGGGGGCAATGAGCAGTTCTTC. This sequence encodes CASSQVGVSGGNEQFF.

This clonotype was picked up a small number of times. This sequence joins TRBV7-2 and TRBJ2-7; TRBD1 matches at 9 bases. V was clipped by 4 bases and J by 2 bases; unmatched bases: 6. Germline assignment: CDR1 SGHTA and CDR2 FQGNSA. The CDR3 loop spans 15 amino acids. In DNA form, the CDR3 reads TGTGCCAGCAGCTCGACAGGGGGAGGAACCTACGAGCAGTACTTC. The encoded protein is CASSSTGGGTYEQYF.

Concerning this clonotype: An end of the junction differs from the germline gene, which may be a read error. This rearrangement joins TRBV7-2 to TRBJ1-2; D is undetermined. The CDR3 loop spans 13 amino acids. CDR1 is SGHTA, CDR2 FQGNSA, per germline. The CDR3 sequence is CASRLRGLDGYTF. In DNA, the CDR3 is TGCGCCAGCAGACTGCGTGGATTGGATGGCTACACCTTC. The whole variable domain, filled in from reference TRBV7-2 and TRBJ1-2, reads GAGVSQSPSNKVTEKGKDVELRCDPISGHTALYWYRQSLGQGLEFLIYFQGNSAPDKSGLPSDRFSAERTGGSVSTLTIQRTQQEDSAVYLCASRLRGLDGYTFGSGTRLTVV.

The chain joins TRBV12-3 or TRBV12-4 to TRBJ1-4; 9 bases align to TRBD1. V trimming: 5 bases; J trimming: 12 bases; junction bases outside the gene matches: 10. The CDR3 runs 14 residues. The CDR3 DNA sequence: TGTGCCAGCAGTCTGCGACAGGGGGGGAGGGAACTGTTTTTT. As protein: CASSLRQGGRELFF.

This clonotype was seen more than once but under ten times. V is TRBV27 and J is TRBJ2-5; 9 bases fit TRBD2. Germline V gene lookup returns CDR1 MNHEY and CDR2 SMNVEV (reference sequence). V gave up 3 bases and J gave up 1 base; unmatched junction bases: 6. The CDR3 loop spans 16 amino acids. The DNA for the CDR3 is TGTGCCAGCAGTTTGAGGAGCGGGGGGCTCCAAGAGACCCAGTACTTC. This translates into CASSLRSGGLQETQYF.